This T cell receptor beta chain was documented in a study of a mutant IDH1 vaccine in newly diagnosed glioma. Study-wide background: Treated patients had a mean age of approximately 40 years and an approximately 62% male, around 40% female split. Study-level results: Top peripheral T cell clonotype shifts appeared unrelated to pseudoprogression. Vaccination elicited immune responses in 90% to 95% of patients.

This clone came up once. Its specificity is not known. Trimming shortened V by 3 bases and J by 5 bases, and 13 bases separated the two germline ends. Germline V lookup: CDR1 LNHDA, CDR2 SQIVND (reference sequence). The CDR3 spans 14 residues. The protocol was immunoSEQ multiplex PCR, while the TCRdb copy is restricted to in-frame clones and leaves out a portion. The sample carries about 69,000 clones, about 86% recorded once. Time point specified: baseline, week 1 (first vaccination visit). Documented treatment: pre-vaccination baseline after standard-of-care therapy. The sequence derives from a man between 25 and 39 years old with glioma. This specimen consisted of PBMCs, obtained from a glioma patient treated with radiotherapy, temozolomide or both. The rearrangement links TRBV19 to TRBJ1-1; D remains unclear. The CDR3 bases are TGTGCCAGTAGTATCCTCGGTGGCTGGACTGAAGCTTTCTTT. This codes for CASSILGGWTEAFF.